A selection of T cell receptor beta chains follows, all from one sample in a study of CD8 T cells in Susac syndrome. TCRdb independently ran MiXCR on the immunoSEQ multiplex PCR reads; one entry per CDR3 protein. The table has 130,000 to 150,000 distinct CDR3 sequences, roughly 94% seen once. Sequencing was done on a sample of CD4+ T cells from PBMCs. The receptors were gathered from a human donor in good health. The CDR3 runs from the conserved cysteine through the conserved F or W. The D gene is left open where the match is weak. Rows give clone size only sometimes, using once, few, many, or a class for an expanded clone.

j_call v_call clone_size d_call cdr3_nt cdr3_aa
TRBJ2-2 TRBV18 NA NA TGTGCCAGCTCACCACGTCTCCTGGACACCGGGGAGCTGTTTTTT CASSPRLLDTGELFF
TRBJ1-2 TRBV14 NA NA TGTGCCAGCAGCGAAGCCGCGGGTTCCTACTATGGCTACACCTTC CASSEAAGSYYGYTF
TRBJ2-4 TRBV3-1 NA NA TGTGCCAGCAGCCATTCCATTGGCGGGCTAGCCAAAAACATTCAGTACTTC CASSHSIGGLAKNIQYF
TRBJ1-2 TRBV28 NA NA TGTGCCAGCAGCCATCAGGGTTCCCATGGCTACACCTTC CASSHQGSHGYTF
TRBJ1-1 TRBV6-1 NA NA TGTGCCAGCACGGGATTGAACACTGAAGCTTTCTTT CASTGLNTEAFF
TRBJ1-4 TRBV4-2 NA NA TGTGCCAGCAGCCAAGACGCGGAAAAACTGTTTTTT CASSQDAEKLFF
TRBJ2-5 TRBV5-1 once TRBD1 TGCGCCAGCAGCCGACGACAGGGGGAAGAGACCCAGTACTTC CASSRRQGEETQYF
TRBJ2-1 TRBV12-5 NA TRBD2 TGTGCTAGTGGTTTGGCCCGACTAGCGGGACCCTACAATGAGCAGTTCTTC CASGLARLAGPYNEQFF
TRBJ2-3 TRBV12-3/TRBV12-4 NA NA TGTGCCAGCAGCAATCGGCCAGGCAGCACAGATACGCAGTATTTT CASSNRPGSTDTQYF
TRBJ1-3 TRBV12-3/TRBV12-4 NA NA TGTGCCAGCAGTAACCCTCGGACAGGAAACACCATATATTTT CASSNPRTGNTIYF
TRBJ2-1 TRBV11-2 NA TRBD2 TGTGCCAGCAGCTTAGCCCCGGGACTAGCGGGAGGAGGTGAGCAGTTCTTC CASSLAPGLAGGGEQFF
TRBJ2-1 TRBV2 NA TRBD2 TGTGCCAGCGCCGGGACTAGGAACCCCAATGAGCAGTTCTTC CASAGTRNPNEQFF
TRBJ2-2 TRBV2 NA TRBD1 TGTGCCAGCAGCGTACTGCGGACAGGCCATTGGGCCGGGGAGCTGTTTTTT CASSVLRTGHWAGELFF
TRBJ2-7 TRBV23-1 NA NA TGCGCCAGCAGTCAACATGCGACATATCCCTACGAGCAGTACTTC CASSQHATYPYEQYF
TRBJ2-2 TRBV20-1 NA NA TGCAGTGCTAGAGGGTGGTCGGACACCGGGGAGCTGTTTTTT CSARGWSDTGELFF
TRBJ2-6 TRBV25-1 NA TRBD1 TGTGCCACCCAGGGGGCGGAGGCCAACGTCCTGACTTTC CATQGAEANVLTF
TRBJ1-4 TRBV29-1 NA NA TGCAGCGTCGGGGACCCTGCAACTAATGAAAAACTGTTTTTT CSVGDPATNEKLFF
TRBJ2-3 TRBV5-6 NA NA TGTGCCAGCAGCTTGGTAGGGGTAATCGCAGATACGCAGTATTTT CASSLVGVIADTQYF
TRBJ1-5 TRBV10-3 once NA TGTGCCATCAGTGAGTCGGGGCAGGACAATCAGCCCCAGCATTTT CAISESGQDNQPQHF
TRBJ2-5 TRBV28 NA NA TGTGCCAGCAGCTCAGGGGTAGGAGAGACCCAGTACTTC CASSSGVGETQYF
TRBJ2-7 TRBV20-1 NA TRBD2 TGCAGTGCTTTTAGCGGGAGGGCTGACGAGCAGTACTTC CSAFSGRADEQYF
TRBJ2-1 TRBV4-1 NA TRBD2 TGCGCCAGCAGCCACTCAAGGACTAGCGGGAGACAGTACAATGAGCAGTTCTTC CASSHSRTSGRQYNEQFF
TRBJ2-7 TRBV5-1 NA TRBD1 TGCGCCAGCAGCCCCGGGACAGGGGGCGCGAGGTACGAGCAGTACTTC CASSPGTGGARYEQYF
TRBJ2-4 TRBV7-2 NA TRBD2 TGTGCCAGCAGCTCAAGGACTAGCGGGAGTATTAGGCAAAACATTCAGTACTTC CASSSRTSGSIRQNIQYF
TRBJ2-7 TRBV18 NA NA TGTGCCAGCTCACGGGACACCGACCCTTCCTACGAGCAGTACTTC CASSRDTDPSYEQYF
TRBJ1-1 TRBV3-1 NA NA TGTGCCAGCAGCCTCGAACGGCGAGGAGAAGCTTTCTTT CASSLERRGEAFF
TRBJ2-2 TRBV5-1 once NA TGCGCCAGCAGCTCGACCGACGGGCCCGGGGAGCTGTTTTTT CASSSTDGPGELFF
TRBJ1-2 TRBV18 NA NA TGTGCCAGCTCACCCCCCCGGGTCAACTATGGCTACACCTTC CASSPPRVNYGYTF
TRBJ1-2 TRBV23-1 NA NA TGCGCCAGCAGTCGGCCACGCCCCGATTGGGCATATGGCTACACCTTC CASSRPRPDWAYGYTF